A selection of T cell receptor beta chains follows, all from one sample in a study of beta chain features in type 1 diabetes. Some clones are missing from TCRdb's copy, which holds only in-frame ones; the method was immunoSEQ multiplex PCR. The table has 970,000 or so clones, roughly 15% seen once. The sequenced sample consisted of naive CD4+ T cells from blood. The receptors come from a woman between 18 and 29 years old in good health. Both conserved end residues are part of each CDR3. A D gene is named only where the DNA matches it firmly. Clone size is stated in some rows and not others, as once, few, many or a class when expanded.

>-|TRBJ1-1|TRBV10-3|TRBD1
TGTGCCATCAGTGGACAGGGGGGCCCGGCTGAAGCTTTCTTT
CAISGQGGPAEAFF
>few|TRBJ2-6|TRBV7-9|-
TGTGCCAGCAGCTTAGTGCCTACACGGGCCAACGTCCTGACTTTC
CASSLVPTRANVLTF
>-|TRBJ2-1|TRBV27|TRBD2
TGTGCCAGCAGTCCACGACTAGCGGGAGGTTTCAATGAGCAGTTCTTC
CASSPRLAGGFNEQFF
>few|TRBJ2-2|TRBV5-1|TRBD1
TGCGCCAGCAGCTACCAACAGGGGGCGAACACCGGGGAGCTGTTTTTT
CASSYQQGANTGELFF
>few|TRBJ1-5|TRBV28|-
TGTGCCAGCAGTTTAGATCCGGGGAAGCCCCAGCATTTT
CASSLDPGKPQHF
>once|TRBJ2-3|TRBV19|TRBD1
TGTGCCAGTAGTATCAAGGGGCCACGGGACAGTGGTACAGATACGCAGTATTTT
CASSIKGPRDSGTDTQYF
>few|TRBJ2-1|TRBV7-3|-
TGTGCCAGCAGCTTTTCAGGAGGGCCCTACAATGAGCAGTTCTTC
CASSFSGGPYNEQFF
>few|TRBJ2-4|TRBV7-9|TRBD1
TGTGCCAGCAGCTTTTCAAGGGGGCGTGGAAACATTCAGTACTTC
CASSFSRGRGNIQYF
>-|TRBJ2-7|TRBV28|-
TGTGCCAGCAGTCAACCGGGATACGAGCAGTACTTC
CASSQPGYEQYF
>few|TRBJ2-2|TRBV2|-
TGTGCCACCACCCGGGACACCGGGGAGCTGTTTTTT
CATTRDTGELFF
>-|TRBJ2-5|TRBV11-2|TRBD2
TGTGCCAGCAGCTTATGGGGGCTAGCGGGAGGCCAAGAGACCCAGTACTTC
CASSLWGLAGGQETQYF
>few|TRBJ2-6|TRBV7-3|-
TGTGCCAGCAGCTTAAACTTGTTGGCTGGGGCCAACGTCCTGACTTTC
CASSLNLLAGANVLTF
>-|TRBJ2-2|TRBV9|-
TGTGCCAGCAGCGTTGTCCCTGGGGAGCTGTTTTTT
CASSVVPGELFF
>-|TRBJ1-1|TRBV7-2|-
TGTGCCAGCAGCTTAGCCAGGGAAAACACTGAAGCTTTCTTT
CASSLARENTEAFF
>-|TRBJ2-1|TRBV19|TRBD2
TGTGCCAGTAGTATCGGCCAGACTAGCGGGTTCCACAATGAGCAGTTCTTC
CASSIGQTSGFHNEQFF
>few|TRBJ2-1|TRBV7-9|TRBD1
TGTGCCAGCAGCTTAGACCCGGGACAGGGCGGGTGTGAGCAGTTCTTC
CASSLDPGQGGCEQFF
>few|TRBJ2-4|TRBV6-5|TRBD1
TGTGCCAGCAGTTACTCGGGTAGGGGGCTGAACATTCAGTACTTC
CASSYSGRGLNIQYF
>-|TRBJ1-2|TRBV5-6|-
TGTGCCAGCAGCTTTAGCCATATGACGCTCTATGGCTACACCTTC
CASSFSHMTLYGYTF
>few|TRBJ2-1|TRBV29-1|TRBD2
TGCAGCGTTACCCCATTGGGGACTAGCGGGAGCTCCTACAATGAGCAGTTCTTC
CSVTPLGTSGSSYNEQFF
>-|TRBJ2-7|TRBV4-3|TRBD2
TGCGCCAGCAGCCAAACCTTAGCGGGAAGACAATACGAGCAGTACTTC
CASSQTLAGRQYEQYF
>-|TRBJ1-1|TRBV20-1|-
TGCAGTGCGTTTGACAGAATCGAAGCTTTCTTT
CSAFDRIEAFF
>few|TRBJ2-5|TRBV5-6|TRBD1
TGTGCCAGCAGCCGGACAGGAACATCAAGGACCCAGTACTTC
CASSRTGTSRTQYF
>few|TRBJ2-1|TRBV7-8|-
TGTGCCAGCAGCCTCAGGGGCCCTAACAATGAGCAGTTCTTC
CASSLRGPNNEQFF
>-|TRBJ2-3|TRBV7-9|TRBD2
TGTGCCAGCAGCTTTGGACTAGCGGGAAGCACAGATACGCAGTATTTT
CASSFGLAGSTDTQYF
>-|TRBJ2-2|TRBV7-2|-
TGTGCCAGCAGCTTAGCCGCCCGGGAGTTAGATCGGACCGGGGAGCTGTTTTTT
CASSLAARELDRTGELFF
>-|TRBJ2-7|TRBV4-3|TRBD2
TGCGCCAGCAGCCAGCACGGGACTAGCGGGCTCTACGAGCAGTACTTC
CASSQHGTSGLYEQYF